This T cell receptor beta chain came from a study of post-analysis software for immune sequencing data. Study-wide points: Significantly lower normalized Chao1 diversity was seen in multiple sclerosis patients than in controls. Those samples that were prepared in the same batch co-clustered strongly by F measure.

Researchers reported that TCR beta cDNA libraries carried unique molecular identifiers. TCRdb independently ran MiXCR on the PCR reads; one entry per CDR3 protein. The table records under 200,000 distinct CDR3 sequences, over 25% of them present only once. This clonotype came up a few times. Its antigen is currently unknown. Specimen: blood. This receptor was identified in a girl aged 2-17 years with multiple sclerosis.

The CDR3 sequence: CASAGLSYNSPLHF. The CDR3 DNA is TGTGCCAGCGCGGGCCTCTCCTATAATTCACCCCTCCACTTT. This chain links TRBV6-5 with TRBJ1-6; no reliable D call. Per germline, CDR1 MNHEY and CDR2 SVGAGI. The CDR3 totals 14 residues. The V end was cut by 8 bases, the J end by 0 bases, with 8 bases between.